Following are 19 T cell receptor beta chains from one sample sequenced in a study of cytomegalovirus exposure and HLA in healthy donors. The PCR used 60 Vbeta and 13 Jbeta primers. Repertoires were generated with immunoSEQ multiplex PCR, while TCRdb's copy carries only in-frame clones and drops some. The sample carries some 160,000 clones, 70% to 80% recorded once. Sequenced: PBMCs. The receptors were gathered from a woman aged 40 to 50 in good health and CMV-seronegative.

The genes are TRBV2 and TRBJ1-2, with 7 bases aligning to TRBD1. CDR1 SNHLY and CDR2 FYNNEI come from the germline V gene. The CDR3 sequence is 13 residues long. With V trimmed by 6 bases and J by 4 bases, 5 bases remained unmatched. The CDR3 coding sequence is TGTGCCAGCAGAGACACAGGGGTCTATGGCTACACCTTC. Translating it yields CASRDTGVYGYTF.

The genes are TRBV19 and TRBJ2-1, with D possibly being TRBD2 (5 bases). This CDR3 region has 17 residues. Looked up from germline, CDR1 is LNHDA and CDR2 is SQIVND (reference sequence). V was trimmed by 0 bases and J by 5 bases, leaving 17 bases between them. DNA for the CDR3: TGTGCCAGTAGTATAGATGTTGGGAGTAGAGCTAACAATGAGCAGTTCTTC. This sequence encodes CASSIDVGSRANNEQFF.

The sample holds a few counts of this clone. The chain carries TRBV6-1 and TRBJ1-2; TRBD1 matches at 8 bases. With V trimmed by 3 bases and J by 4 bases, 10 bases remained unmatched. CDR1 is MNHNS, CDR2 SASEGT, per germline. The CDR3 runs to 16 residues. CDR3 nucleotide sequence: TGTGCCAGCAGTGATGCGGTGGCAGGGGGCATCTATGGCTACACCTTC. It is translated as CASSDAVAGGIYGYTF.

This rearrangement joins TRBV5-1 to TRBJ2-7; maybe TRBD1 (5 bases). The V end was cut by 5 bases, the J end by 0 bases, with 9 bases between. Germline V gene sequence: CDR1 SGHRS, CDR2 YFSETQ. The CDR3 runs to 13 residues. The CDR3 loop is CASRLQASYEQYF. DNA of the CDR3: TGCGCCAGCAGGTTACAGGCCTCCTACGAGCAGTACTTC.

This rearrangement joins TRBV28 to TRBJ1-3, with D perhaps matching TRBD1 (6 bases). The germline gives CDR1 MDHEN, CDR2 SYDVKM. CDR3 length: 16 residues. The V and J ends lost 5 bases and 0 bases respectively, with 14 bases between them. The CDR3 DNA reads as TGTGCCAGCAGTAAAGGACAGCGAACCTCTGGAAACACCATATATTTT. Translation gives CASSKGQRTSGNTIYF.

The chain has TRBV5-1 and TRBJ1-2, with a possible D match to TRBD1 (5 bases). Per germline, CDR1 SGHRS and CDR2 YFSETQ. This CDR3 comprises 14 residues. With 0 bases removed from V and 3 bases from J, the gap between germline ends came to 9 bases. In DNA, the CDR3 is TGCGCCAGCAGCTTGGGGGGCAGGGACTATGGCTACACCTTC. It yields the protein CASSLGGRDYGYTF.

This chain uses TRBV4-3 with TRBJ1-2; D may be TRBD1 (5 bases). V lost 1 base and J 4 bases, leaving 10 bases between the germline ends. CDR3 size: 14 residues. Germline V lookup: CDR1 LGHNA, CDR2 YSLEER. The CDR3 nucleotides read TGCGCCAGCAGCCAAGTGGGACTACCCTATGGCTACACCTTC. Residues: CASSQVGLPYGYTF.

This rearrangement joins TRBV5-6 to TRBJ2-7; D might be TRBD2 (6 bases). The germline V gene encodes CDR1 SGHDT and CDR2 YYEEEE. V lost 2 bases and J lost 3, with 15 bases in between. The CDR3 has 15 residues. CDR3 in amino acids: CASSLRNLGGYEQYF. The CDR3, as DNA: TGTGCCAGCAGCTTACGGAATCTCGGGGGCTACGAGCAGTACTTC.

This clone showed up just once. The V gene is TRBV30, the J gene TRBJ1-3; weak D call: TRBD1 (6 bases). V shed 0 bases and J shed 2 bases, with 14 bases lying between them. Germline CDR1 and CDR2: GTSNPN and SVGIG (reference sequence). The CDR3 extends over 16 amino acids. CDR3 residues: CAWSVTQGFPGNTIYF. The CDR3 DNA reads as TGTGCCTGGAGTGTTACTCAGGGGTTCCCTGGAAACACCATATATTTT.

The chain employs TRBV5-6 and TRBJ1-2; no firm D call. CDR3 length equals 15 residues. The V end lost 3 bases, the J end lost 6 bases, and 18 bases lay between the germline ends. Looked up from germline, CDR1 is SGHDT and CDR2 is YYEEEE. CDR3 loop: CASSYISGAVHGYTF. CDR3 coding DNA: TGTGCCAGCAGCTACATTTCGGGTGCGGTTCATGGCTACACCTTC.

The genes are TRBV6-6 and TRBJ1-1; weak D call: TRBD1 (5 bases). The CDR3 spans 14 residues. The V end was cut by 0 bases, the J end by 11 bases, with 16 bases between. From germline, CDR1 is MNHNY and CDR2 SVGAGI (reference sequence). The CDR3 reads CASSYSKGAGGAFF. The CDR3, as DNA: TGTGCCAGCAGTTACTCAAAAGGGGCTGGGGGGGCTTTCTTT.

The chain joins TRBV28 to TRBJ1-5; no clear D. V lost 8 bases and J lost 0, with 5 bases in between. CDR1 is MDHEN and CDR2 is SYDVKM in the germline V gene. This CDR3 contains 12 residues. The CDR3 DNA reads TGTGCCAGCTACAATAGCAATCAGCCCCAGCATTTT. Translated: CASYNSNQPQHF.

The rearrangement joins TRBV4-1 to TRBJ1-1; D might be TRBD1 (5 bases). Trimming shortened V by 3 bases and J by 3 bases, and 14 bases separated the two germline ends. The CDR3 loop spans 15 amino acids. Germline lookup yields CDR1 MGHRA and CDR2 YSYEKL. CDR3 amino acids: CASSHPGRGDTEAFF. The CDR3 nucleotides are TGCGCCAGCAGCCACCCGGGGCGGGGGGACACTGAAGCTTTCTTT.

The genes are TRBV7-8 and TRBJ1-6; D is uncertain. CDR3 length: 17 residues. The germline CDR1 and CDR2 sequences are SGHVS and FQNEAQ. The ends were cut back, 1 base at V and 0 bases at J, with 10 bases in the middle. CDR3 nucleotides: TGTGCCAGCAGCTTAGTGTCCTTGAGCTCCTATAATTCACCCCTCCACTTT. This gives the protein CASSLVSLSSYNSPLHF.

This clone was seen a handful of times. The chain couples TRBV5-5 to TRBJ2-2; 7 nucleotides align to TRBD1. Trimming at V came to 4 bases and at J to 6 bases, leaving 6 bases not matched to a gene. The germline gives CDR1 SGHKS, CDR2 YYEKEE (reference sequence). The CDR3 sequence is 14 residues long. CDR3 sequence: CASSPLGTAGELFF. CDR3 nucleotide sequence: TGTGCCAGCAGCCCGTTAGGGACAGCCGGGGAGCTGTTTTTT.

The chain is built from TRBV5-1 and TRBJ2-1; TRBD2 aligns across 8 bases. The V gene's germline CDR1 is SGHRS and CDR2 YFSETQ. The CDR3 sequence is 15 residues long. J lost 6 bases, V lost 0 bases, and 5 bases had no gene match. CDR3 in amino acids: CASSLVAGGGNEQFF. In DNA form, the CDR3 reads TGCGCCAGCAGCTTGGTGGCGGGGGGCGGCAATGAGCAGTTCTTC.

The chain links TRBV28 to TRBJ2-7; 7 bases fit TRBD2. V trimming: 4 bases; J trimming: 7 bases; junction bases outside the gene matches: 10. The CDR3 runs to 14 residues. CDR1 and CDR2 from the germline V gene are MDHEN and SYDVKM. The CDR3 protein is CASSYGRATGEQYF. CDR3 DNA: TGTGCCAGCAGTTATGGGAGGGCCACGGGGGAGCAGTACTTC. The full variable domain, with the rest looked up from reference TRBV28 and TRBJ2-7, is DVKVTQSSRYLVKRTGEKVFLECVQDMDHENMFWYRQDPGLGLRLIYFSYDVKMKEKGDIPEGYSVSREKKERFSLILESASTNQTSMYLCASSYGRATGEQYFGPGTRLTVT.

The V gene is TRBV5-1, the J gene TRBJ2-2; 7 positions match TRBD1. There are 14 residues in the CDR3. In germline, CDR1 is SGHRS, CDR2 YFSETQ. Trimming took 4 bases from V and 6 from J; bases not matched to a gene: 6. The CDR3 sequence is CASSPPTGPGELFF. CDR3 sequence (DNA): TGCGCCAGCAGCCCCCCGACAGGGCCCGGGGAGCTGTTTTTT.

The chain couples TRBV28 to TRBJ1-1, with D unresolved. Germline V CDR1 and CDR2: MDHEN, SYDVKM. This CDR3 region has 13 residues. The V gene lost 7 bases and the J gene lost 10 bases, with 19 bases spanning the gap. DNA for the CDR3: TGTGCCAGCATATCGGGGAGGGATTTTGGAGCTTTCTTT. It specifies CASISGRDFGAFF.